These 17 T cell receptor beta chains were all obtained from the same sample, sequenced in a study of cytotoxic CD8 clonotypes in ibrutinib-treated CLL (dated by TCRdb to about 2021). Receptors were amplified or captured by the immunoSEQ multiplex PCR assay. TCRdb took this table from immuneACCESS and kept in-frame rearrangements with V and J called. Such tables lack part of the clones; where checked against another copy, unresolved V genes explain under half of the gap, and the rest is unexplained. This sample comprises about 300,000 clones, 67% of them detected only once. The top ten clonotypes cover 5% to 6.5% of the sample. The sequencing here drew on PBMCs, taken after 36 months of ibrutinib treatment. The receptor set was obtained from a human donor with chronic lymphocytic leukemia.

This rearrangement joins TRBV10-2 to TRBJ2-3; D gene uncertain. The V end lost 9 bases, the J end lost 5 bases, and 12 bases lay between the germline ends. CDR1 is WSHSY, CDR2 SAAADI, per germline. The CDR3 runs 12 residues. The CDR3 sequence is CASLRLGDTQYF. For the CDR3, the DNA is TGCGCCAGTCTCCGTTTGGGAGATACGCAGTATTTT.

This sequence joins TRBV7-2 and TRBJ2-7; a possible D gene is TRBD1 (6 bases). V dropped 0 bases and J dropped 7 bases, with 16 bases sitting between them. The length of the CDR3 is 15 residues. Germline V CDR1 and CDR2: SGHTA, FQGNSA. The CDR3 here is CASSLARTAFGEQYF. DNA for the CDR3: TGTGCCAGCAGCTTAGCCAGGACAGCTTTCGGGGAGCAGTACTTC.

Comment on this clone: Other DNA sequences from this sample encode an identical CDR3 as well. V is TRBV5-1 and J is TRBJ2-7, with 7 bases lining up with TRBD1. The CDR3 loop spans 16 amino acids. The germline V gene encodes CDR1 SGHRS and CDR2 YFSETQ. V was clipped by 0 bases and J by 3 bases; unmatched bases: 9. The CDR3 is CASSLGPGTDSYEQYF. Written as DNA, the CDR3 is TGCGCCAGCAGCTTGGGCCCCGGGACAGATAGCTACGAGCAGTACTTC.

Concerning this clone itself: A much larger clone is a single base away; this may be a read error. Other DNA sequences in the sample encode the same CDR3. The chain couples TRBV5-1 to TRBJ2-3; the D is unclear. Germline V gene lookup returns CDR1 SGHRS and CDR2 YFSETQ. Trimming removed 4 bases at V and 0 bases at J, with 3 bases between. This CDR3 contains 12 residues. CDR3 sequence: CASSLSTDTQYF. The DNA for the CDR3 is TGCGCCAGCAGCCTCAGCACAGATACGCAGTATTTT. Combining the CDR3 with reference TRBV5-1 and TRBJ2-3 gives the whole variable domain KAGVTQTPRYLIKTRGQQVTLSCSPISGHRSVSWYQQTPGQGLQFLFEYFSETQRNKGNFPGRFSGRQFSNSRSEMNVSTLELGDSALYLCASSLSTDTQYFGPGTRLTVL.

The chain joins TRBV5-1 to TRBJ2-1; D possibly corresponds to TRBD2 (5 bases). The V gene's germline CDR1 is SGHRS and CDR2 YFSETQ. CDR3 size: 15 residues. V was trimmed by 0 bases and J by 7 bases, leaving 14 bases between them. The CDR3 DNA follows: TGCGCCAGCAGCTTGGTAAAGGGAGCGTCTAATGAGCAGTTCTTC. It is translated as CASSLVKGASNEQFF.

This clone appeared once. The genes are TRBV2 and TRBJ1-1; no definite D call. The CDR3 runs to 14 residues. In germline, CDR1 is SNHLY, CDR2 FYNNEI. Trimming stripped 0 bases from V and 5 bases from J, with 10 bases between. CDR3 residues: CASSEALQDTEAFF. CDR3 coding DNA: TGTGCCAGCAGTGAAGCGCTTCAGGATACTGAAGCTTTCTTT.

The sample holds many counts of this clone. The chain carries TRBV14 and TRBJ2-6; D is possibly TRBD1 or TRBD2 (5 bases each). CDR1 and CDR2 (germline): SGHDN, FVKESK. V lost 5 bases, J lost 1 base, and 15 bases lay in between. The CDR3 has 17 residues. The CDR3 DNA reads TGTGCCAGCAGCAGTACCGGGACCGTGTCTGGGGCCAACGTCCTGACTTTC. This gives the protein CASSSTGTVSGANVLTF.

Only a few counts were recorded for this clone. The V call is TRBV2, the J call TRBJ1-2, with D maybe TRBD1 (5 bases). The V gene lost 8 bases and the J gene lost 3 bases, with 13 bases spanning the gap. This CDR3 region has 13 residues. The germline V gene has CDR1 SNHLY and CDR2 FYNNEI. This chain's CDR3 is CASRGRGYYGYTF. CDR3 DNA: TGTGCCAGCCGGGGTCGGGGCTACTATGGCTACACCTTC. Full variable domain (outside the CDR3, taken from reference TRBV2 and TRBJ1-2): EPEVTQTPSHQVTQMGQEVILRCVPISNHLYFYWYRQILGQKVEFLVSFYNNEISEKSEIFDDQFSVERPDGSNFTLKIRSTKLEDSAMYFCASRGRGYYGYTFGSGTRLTVV.

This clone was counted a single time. The CDR3 DNA is TGTGCCAGCAGTTCGCTGCAGGGGGCCGGCGGGGAGCTGTTTTTT. This sequence encodes CASSSLQGAGGELFF. The chain links TRBV6-5 to TRBJ2-2; TRBD1 agrees at 8 bases. The CDR3 has 15 amino acids. J was trimmed by 7 bases and V by 4 bases; bases with no gene match: 8. Germline V CDR1 and CDR2: MNHEY, SVGAGI.

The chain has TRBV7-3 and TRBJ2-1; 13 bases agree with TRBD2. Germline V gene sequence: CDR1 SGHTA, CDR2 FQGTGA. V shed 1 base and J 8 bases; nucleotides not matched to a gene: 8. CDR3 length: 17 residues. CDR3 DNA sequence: TGTGCCAGCAGCTTAAGCCCGGGACTAGCGGGGCTGGATGAGCAGTTCTTC. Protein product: CASSLSPGLAGLDEQFF.

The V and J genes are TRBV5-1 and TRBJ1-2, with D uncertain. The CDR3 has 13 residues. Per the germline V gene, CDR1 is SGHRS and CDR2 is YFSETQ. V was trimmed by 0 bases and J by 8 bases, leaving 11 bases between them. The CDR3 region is CASSLGGMEGYTF. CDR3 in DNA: TGCGCCAGCAGCTTGGGAGGGATGGAGGGCTACACCTTC.

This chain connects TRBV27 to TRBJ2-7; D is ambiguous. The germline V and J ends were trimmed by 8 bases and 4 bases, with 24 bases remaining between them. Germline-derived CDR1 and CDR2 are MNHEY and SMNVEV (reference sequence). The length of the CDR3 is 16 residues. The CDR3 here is CASGTGPNYPSYEQYF. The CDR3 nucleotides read TGTGCCAGCGGTACCGGGCCAAACTATCCGTCTTACGAGCAGTACTTC.

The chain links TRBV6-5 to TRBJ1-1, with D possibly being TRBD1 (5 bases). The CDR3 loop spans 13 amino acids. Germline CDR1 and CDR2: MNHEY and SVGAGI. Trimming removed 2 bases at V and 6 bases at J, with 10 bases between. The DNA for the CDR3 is TGTGCCAGCAGTTACCCCCGGGGGGCTGAAGCTTTCTTT. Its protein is CASSYPRGAEAFF.

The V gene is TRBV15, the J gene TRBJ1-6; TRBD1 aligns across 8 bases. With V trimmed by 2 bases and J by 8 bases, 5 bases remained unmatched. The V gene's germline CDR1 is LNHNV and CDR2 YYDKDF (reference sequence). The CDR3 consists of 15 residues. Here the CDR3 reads CATSRNDRGYSPLHF. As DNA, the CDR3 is TGTGCCACCAGCAGAAACGACAGGGGTTATTCACCCCTCCACTTT.

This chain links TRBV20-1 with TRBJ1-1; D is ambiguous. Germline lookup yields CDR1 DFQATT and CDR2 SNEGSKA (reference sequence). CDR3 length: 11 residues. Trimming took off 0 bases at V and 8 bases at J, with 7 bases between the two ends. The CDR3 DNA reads TGCAGTGCTAGAGAGCGTATAGAAGCTTTCTTT. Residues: CSARERIEAFF.

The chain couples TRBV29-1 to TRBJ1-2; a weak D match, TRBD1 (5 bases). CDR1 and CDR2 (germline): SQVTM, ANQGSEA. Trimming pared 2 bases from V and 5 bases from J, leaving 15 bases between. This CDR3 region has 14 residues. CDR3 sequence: CSVERQGLYYGYTF. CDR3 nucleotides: TGCAGCGTTGAACGCCAGGGTCTCTATTATGGCTACACCTTC.

CDR3 amino acids: CAISLQSEGSKAFF. The CDR3 nucleotides are TGTGCCATCAGTCTACAATCCGAGGGGTCTAAAGCTTTCTTT. This rearrangement joins TRBV10-3 to TRBJ1-1; D might be TRBD1 (5 bases). V gave up 5 bases and J gave up 9 bases, with 19 bases separating them. The CDR3 covers 14 residues. Germline values: CDR1 ENHRY, CDR2 SYGVKD.